A single sample gave rise to the 16 T cell receptor beta chains below, sequenced in a study of CD8 T cells in Susac syndrome. Reverse transcription used about 0.45 to 1 ug RNA and random hexamers. TCRdb itself ran the immunoSEQ multiplex PCR reads through MiXCR, one entry per CDR3 protein. Of more than 55,000 distinct CDR3 sequences in the sample, more than 85% were seen once. The sequencing sample was made of CD8+ T cells from PBMCs. The receptors derive from a human donor in good health.

V is TRBV2 and J is TRBJ2-7, with D possibly being TRBD1 (6 bases). V was pared by 6 bases and J by 5 bases, with 14 bases between. The CDR3 length is 13 residues. In germline, CDR1 is SNHLY, CDR2 FYNNEI. CDR3 loop: CASRSGEFNEQYF. Here the CDR3 DNA reads TGTGCCAGCAGATCAGGGGAATTCAACGAGCAGTACTTC. The full variable domain, completed using reference TRBV2 and TRBJ2-7, is EPEVTQTPSHQVTQMGQEVILRCVPISNHLYFYWYRQILGQKVEFLVSFYNNEISEKSEIFDDQFSVERPDGSNFTLKIRSTKLEDSAMYFCASRSGEFNEQYFGPGTRLTVT.

The CDR3 DNA follows: TGTGCCAGCAGCAGAGATGACAGATTCTACGAGCAGTACGTC. Its translation: CASSRDDRFYEQYV. The genes are TRBV7-9 and TRBJ2-7; D is possibly TRBD1 (5 bases). CDR1 and CDR2 from the germline V gene are SEHNR and FQNEAQ (reference sequence). V shed 5 bases and J shed 3 bases, with 14 bases lying between them. The CDR3 length is 14 residues.

This clonotype has a single count. The chain couples TRBV7-3 to TRBJ2-1, with D perhaps TRBD2 (6 bases). The V end lost 4 bases, the J end lost 4 bases, and 14 bases lay between the germline ends. The CDR3 is made up of 15 amino acids. Germline loops: CDR1 SGHTA, CDR2 FQGTGA. The CDR3 DNA reads as TGTGCCAGCAGCTCCTCCCCCCGGGGGTACAATGAGCAGTTCTTC. It is translated as CASSSSPRGYNEQFF.

Only one count was recorded for this clonotype. The chain joins TRBV6-1 to TRBJ2-1; D possibly uses TRBD1 or TRBD2 (7 bases each). The CDR3 covers 13 residues. Deletions cut 7 bases from V and 7 bases from J, with 14 bases between. Germline V CDR1 and CDR2: MNHNS, SASEGT. DNA of the CDR3: TGTGCCAGCAACCCGCAGGGGGGGAATGAGCAGTTCTTC. The encoded protein is CASNPQGGNEQFF.

The chain couples TRBV12-3 or TRBV12-4 to TRBJ1-5; the D gene is possibly TRBD1 (5 bases). V was trimmed by 5 bases and J by 0 bases, leaving 11 bases between them. CDR3 length: 15 residues. DNA for the CDR3: TGTGCCAGCAGTCGACTGCAGGGTAGCAATCAGCCCCAGCATTTT. Protein sequence: CASSRLQGSNQPQHF.

V gene TRBV4-1 combines with J gene TRBJ2-1; no firm D call. The CDR3 has 19 amino acids. Germline CDR1 and CDR2: MGHRA and YSYEKL. Trimming pared 1 base from V and 4 bases from J, leaving 23 bases between. CDR3 DNA sequence: TGCGCCAGCAGCCAAGGTTTCTTACGAAACTTCGTAGGATACAATGAGCAGTTCTTC. Translated: CASSQGFLRNFVGYNEQFF.

This clonotype was observed a handful of times. V and J are TRBV27 and TRBJ2-5; D tentatively fits TRBD1 or TRBD2 (6 bases each). In germline, CDR1 is MNHEY, CDR2 SMNVEV (reference sequence). V dropped 3 bases and J dropped 2 bases, with 10 bases sitting between them. The length of the CDR3 is 14 residues. In DNA, the CDR3 is TGTGCCAGCAGTTTCAGGGGAGGACAAGAGACCCAGTACTTC. Translation gives CASSFRGGQETQYF.

The chain has TRBV19 and TRBJ2-1; the D is unclear. Looked up from germline, CDR1 is LNHDA and CDR2 is SQIVND (reference sequence). This CDR3 spans 15 amino acids. Trimming took off 3 bases at V and 0 bases at J, with 9 bases between the two ends. The DNA of the CDR3 is TGTGCCAGTAGTATTGGTGTAAGCTCCTACAATGAGCAGTTCTTC. Protein sequence: CASSIGVSSYNEQFF.

This chain's CDR3 is CASRAGQGLSTDTQYF. In DNA form, the CDR3 reads TGTGCCAGCAGGGCCGGACAGGGGCTATCCACAGATACGCAGTATTTT. The chain joins TRBV7-2 to TRBJ2-3; the match to TRBD1 covers 9 bases. Germline V CDR1 and CDR2: SGHTA, FQGNSA. V gave up 6 bases and J gave up 2 bases; unmatched junction bases: 9. The CDR3 consists of 16 residues.

The chain uses TRBV27 and TRBJ2-5; 9 positions match TRBD2. The CDR3 extends over 14 amino acids. The V segment lost 6 bases and the J segment 5 bases; nucleotides outside the gene matches: 7. The germline gives CDR1 MNHEY, CDR2 SMNVEV (reference sequence). CDR3 coding DNA: TGTGCCAGCAGCTATCTAGCGGGGTCGGAGACCCAGTACTTC. Protein product: CASSYLAGSETQYF.

The V gene is TRBV19, the J gene TRBJ2-1; TRBD2 matches 8 bases. The germline CDR1 and CDR2 sequences are LNHDA and SQIVND (reference sequence). The CDR3 spans 14 residues. V gave up 11 bases and J gave up 3 bases; unmatched junction bases: 9. DNA for the CDR3: TGTGCCTCACAGCGGCGGGGGGACTACAATGAGCAGTTCTTC. It is translated as CASQRRGDYNEQFF.

The chain recombines TRBV5-1 with TRBJ1-1; D gene unclear. The CDR3 sequence is 12 residues long. The germline V gene has CDR1 SGHRS and CDR2 YFSETQ. V shed 5 bases and J shed 4 bases, with 9 bases lying between them. The CDR3 sequence: CASSFDGTEAFF. In DNA form, the CDR3 reads TGCGCCAGCAGTTTCGACGGCACTGAAGCTTTCTTT. The full variable domain, completed using reference TRBV5-1 and TRBJ1-1, is KAGVTQTPRYLIKTRGQQVTLSCSPISGHRSVSWYQQTPGQGLQFLFEYFSETQRNKGNFPGRFSGRQFSNSRSEMNVSTLELGDSALYLCASSFDGTEAFFGQGTRLTVV.

V usage is TRBV23-1 and J usage is TRBJ2-7; no clear D gene. TRBV23-1 is labeled an ORF, and its function is uncertain. This CDR3 is built from 16 residues. V gave up 4 bases and J gave up 0 bases, with 16 bases separating them. CDR3 residues: CASSPPEAVSSYEQYV. Here the CDR3 DNA reads TGCGCCAGCAGTCCTCCCGAGGCGGTGAGCTCCTACGAGCAGTACGTC.

This clonotype was detected only once. This sequence joins TRBV2 and TRBJ1-3, with 7 bases aligning to TRBD1. Losses at the gene ends were 4 bases for V and 4 bases for J; bases not matched to a gene: 4. The CDR3 spans 14 residues. Germline V gene data show CDR1 as SNHLY and CDR2 as FYNNEI. CDR3 region: CASSVQGPGNTIYF. The CDR3 DNA is TGTGCCAGCAGTGTACAGGGGCCAGGAAACACCATATATTTT.

The V call is TRBV27, the J call TRBJ2-7; 8 nucleotides agree with TRBD1. V lost 8 bases and J lost 2; bases outside the gene matches: 8. CDR1 and CDR2 (germline): MNHEY, SMNVEV (reference sequence). There are 14 residues in the CDR3. The CDR3, as DNA: TGTGCCAGCTACTCCAGGGGGCGTCCCTACGAGCAGTACGTC. It translates to CASYSRGRPYEQYV.

This sequence joins TRBV12-3 or TRBV12-4 and TRBJ2-2, with no clear D. This CDR3 comprises 12 residues. The V and J ends lost 5 bases and 6 bases respectively, with 7 bases between them. The CDR3 region has the DNA TGTGCCAGCAGTGTGAGCGCCGGGGAGCTGTTTTTT. This sequence encodes CASSVSAGELFF.